The next 27 T cell receptor beta chains were all read from a single sample in a study of cytomegalovirus exposure and HLA in healthy donors. It was with 60 Vbeta and 13 Jbeta primers that the PCR ran. Data came from immunoSEQ multiplex PCR; TCRdb stores just in-frame clones and leaves some out. This sample has hundreds of thousands of clones, with around 80% found just once. Sequencing was performed on PBMCs. The receptors were sampled from a male donor in good health and CMV-seronegative.

The genes are TRBV2 and TRBJ2-3, with TRBD2 matching 14 bases. V dropped 5 bases and J dropped 0; count of bases not matched to a gene: 4. The CDR3 runs to 17 residues. Germline lookup yields CDR1 SNHLY and CDR2 FYNNEI. DNA for the CDR3: TGTGCCAGCAGTTCTCGACTAGCGGGAGGGAGCACAGATACGCAGTATTTT. Translating it yields CASSSRLAGGSTDTQYF.

The V call is TRBV28, the J call TRBJ2-1, with D uncertain. This CDR3 spans 14 amino acids. With 3 bases removed from V and 4 bases from J, the gap between germline ends came to 10 bases. Germline loops: CDR1 MDHEN, CDR2 SYDVKM. Here the CDR3 DNA reads TGTGCCAGCAGTTTTAGAGGCCATTACAATGAGCAGTTCTTC. This gives the protein CASSFRGHYNEQFF. The variable domain in full, completed from reference TRBV28 and TRBJ2-1, reads DVKVTQSSRYLVKRTGEKVFLECVQDMDHENMFWYRQDPGLGLRLIYFSYDVKMKEKGDIPEGYSVSREKKERFSLILESASTNQTSMYLCASSFRGHYNEQFFGPGTRLTVL.

This chain joins TRBV18 and TRBJ2-4, with D possibly TRBD1 on 6 matching bases. Between the trimmed V and J ends, which lost 2 bases and 0 bases, there was a span of 20 bases. Germline V lookup: CDR1 KGHSH, CDR2 LQKENI. The CDR3 sequence is 19 residues long. The CDR3 DNA is TGTGCCAGCTCACCAAGAAGAACCGATGACAGGCTAGCCAAAAACATTCAGTACTTC. It translates to CASSPRRTDDRLAKNIQYF.

This clone occurred once. The chain links TRBV28 to TRBJ2-2; D is perhaps TRBD1 (5 bases). Germline V gene sequence: CDR1 MDHEN, CDR2 SYDVKM. CDR3 size: 15 residues. Deletions cut 5 bases from V and 4 bases from J, with 14 bases between. For the CDR3, the DNA is TGTGCCAGCAGTGGGGCCATTAGGGGCACCGGGGAGCTGTTTTTT. Its translation: CASSGAIRGTGELFF.

The V call is TRBV10-3, the J call TRBJ1-1; D gene unclear. Germline assignment: CDR1 ENHRY and CDR2 SYGVKD. This CDR3 spans 13 amino acids. V lost 8 bases to trimming and J lost 0 bases, with 10 bases between them. The CDR3 loop is CAIGGDLNTEAFF. CDR3 nucleotides: TGTGCCATCGGCGGTGACTTGAACACTGAAGCTTTCTTT.

The chain recombines TRBV7-2 with TRBJ2-7; D possibly corresponds to TRBD1 (6 bases). CDR1 and CDR2 from the germline V gene are SGHTA and FQGNSA. V was clipped by 5 bases and J by 7 bases, with 15 bases between them. This CDR3 comprises 13 residues. CDR3 DNA sequence: TGTGCCAGCAGCATCCAGGGGTGGTGGGAGCAGTACTTC. Protein product: CASSIQGWWEQYF.

The chain recombines TRBV7-9 with TRBJ2-1; TRBD2 agrees at 7 bases. The CDR3 covers 15 residues. The junction had 9 bases not matched to a gene; V was cut back by 5 bases and J by 5 bases. Per the germline V gene, CDR1 is SEHNR and CDR2 is FQNEAQ (reference sequence). As DNA, the CDR3 is TGTGCCAGCAGCCGTCCGGGACTAAGAAACAATGAGCAGTTCTTC. Its translation: CASSRPGLRNNEQFF.

In regard to this clone: Other DNA sequences of this sample code for an identical CDR3. The chain combines TRBV9 with TRBJ2-5, with TRBD2 identical over 9 bases. The CDR3 totals 14 residues. V lost 4 bases and J lost 5; bases outside the gene matches: 6. Germline V CDR1 and CDR2: SGDLS, YYNGEE. The CDR3 DNA reads as TGTGCCAGCAGCCCAAGACTAGCGGAGGAGACCCAGTACTTC. Amino acids: CASSPRLAEETQYF.

The rearrangement uses TRBV5-1 and TRBJ1-2; D gene unclear. The length of the CDR3 is 15 residues. Germline assignment: CDR1 SGHRS and CDR2 YFSETQ. Trimming shortened V by 4 bases and J by 3 bases, and 16 bases separated the two germline ends. The CDR3 is CASSMAAEIDYGYTF. The CDR3 region has the DNA TGCGCCAGCAGCATGGCGGCGGAGATCGACTATGGCTACACCTTC.

The genes are TRBV9 and TRBJ2-5; possible D gene TRBD2, 5 bases. The length of the CDR3 is 14 residues. The germline CDR1 and CDR2 sequences are SGDLS and YYNGEE. V shed 1 base and J shed 5 bases, with 12 bases lying between them. Here the CDR3 reads CASSVNGEWETQYF. The CDR3 DNA reads TGTGCCAGCAGCGTAAACGGGGAGTGGGAGACCCAGTACTTC. The whole variable domain, filled in from reference TRBV9 and TRBJ2-5, reads DSGVTQTPKHLITATGQRVTLRCSPRSGDLSVYWYQQSLDQGLQFLIQYYNGEERAKGNILERFSAQQFPDLHSELNLSSLELGDSALYFCASSVNGEWETQYFGPGTRLLVL.

The V and J genes are TRBV6-6 and TRBJ1-6; D is perhaps TRBD1 (6 bases). CDR1 and CDR2 from the germline V gene are MNHNY and SVGAGI (reference sequence). The CDR3 runs to 14 residues. Trimming cost V 2 bases and J 10 bases, with 12 bases left between them. The CDR3: CASSYTGPRSPLHF. Written as DNA, the CDR3 is TGTGCCAGCAGTTACACAGGGCCTCGGTCACCCCTCCACTTT.

This chain links TRBV5-4 with TRBJ1-1, with TRBD1 identical over 7 bases. Trimming removed 5 bases from V and 0 bases from J; junction bases left unmatched: 4. Germline CDR1 reads SGHNT; CDR2 reads YYREEE (reference sequence). The CDR3 is 14 residues long. CDR3 coding DNA: TGTGCCAGCAGGGGGGGACAGATGAACACTGAAGCTTTCTTT. It codes for CASRGGQMNTEAFF.

The rearrangement uses TRBV5-6 and TRBJ2-7; TRBD1 is a possible D gene (6 bases). Germline lookup yields CDR1 SGHDT and CDR2 YYEEEE. V shed 3 bases and J shed 4 bases, with 11 bases lying between them. The CDR3 extends over 13 amino acids. The CDR3 is CASSSLQGYEQYF. In DNA form, the CDR3 reads TGTGCCAGCAGCTCGCTACAGGGATACGAGCAGTACTTC.

The V and J genes are TRBV18 and TRBJ1-4; possibly TRBD1 for D (6 bases). The germline CDR1 and CDR2 sequences are KGHSH and LQKENI. Trimming stripped 0 bases from V and 9 bases from J, with 14 bases between. CDR3 size: 15 residues. Here the CDR3 DNA reads TGTGCCAGCTCACCACCGACAGGAGGATTCAAAAAACTGTTTTTT. Protein sequence: CASSPPTGGFKKLFF.

This rearrangement joins TRBV9 to TRBJ1-1, with D possibly TRBD1 on 6 matching bases. The germline gives CDR1 SGDLS, CDR2 YYNGEE. The V end lost 3 bases, the J end lost 0 bases, and 15 bases lay between the germline ends. The CDR3 contains 16 residues. DNA of the CDR3: TGTGCCAGCAGCGCCCTAACACAGGGCATGAACACTGAAGCTTTCTTT. It yields the protein CASSALTQGMNTEAFF.

The chain couples TRBV7-9 to TRBJ2-2; the match to TRBD1 covers 9 bases. The CDR3 runs to 16 residues. The J segment lost 5 bases and the V segment lost 6 bases, leaving 10 bases of the junction unmatched. CDR1 is SEHNR and CDR2 is FQNEAQ in the germline V gene (reference sequence). The CDR3 protein is CASRITGQGWTGELFF. The CDR3 DNA reads as TGTGCCAGCAGAATAACGGGACAGGGTTGGACCGGGGAGCTGTTTTTT.

This clone appeared a single time. This chain connects TRBV15 to TRBJ2-7, with TRBD2 matching over 16 bases. Trimming cost V 1 base and J 7 bases; bases outside gene matches: 4. Germline V lookup: CDR1 LNHNV, CDR2 YYDKDF (reference sequence). This CDR3 is built from 16 residues. The CDR3 sequence is CATSRGGTSGRVEQYF. Here the CDR3 DNA reads TGTGCCACCAGCAGAGGCGGGACTAGCGGGAGGGTGGAGCAGTACTTC.

V gene TRBV5-1 combines with J gene TRBJ2-1; 11 bases map to TRBD1. The CDR3 totals 17 residues. Germline CDR1 SGHRS, CDR2 YFSETQ. Trimming at V came to 5 bases and at J to 4 bases, leaving 11 bases not matched to a gene. The CDR3 nucleotides are TGCGCCAGCAGTGGTCCGGGACAGGGGGGGTGGTACAATGAGCAGTTCTTC. This translates into CASSGPGQGGWYNEQFF.

The chain combines TRBV2 with TRBJ2-1; no definite D call. This CDR3 is 10 amino acids long. The germline V and J ends were trimmed by 6 bases and 6 bases, with 3 bases remaining between them. CDR1 is SNHLY and CDR2 is FYNNEI in the germline V gene. The CDR3 bases are TGTGCCAGCAGGCGCAATGAGCAGTTCTTC. It is translated as CASRRNEQFF.

This chain joins TRBV6-4 and TRBJ2-3, with TRBD1 as a possible D gene (6 bases). V was shortened by 6 bases and J by 5 bases, with 18 bases between the two germline ends. CDR3 length: 15 residues. CDR1 and CDR2 (germline): MRHNA, SNTAGT. CDR3 coding DNA: TGTGCCAGCAGAGTTATTCGGACAGATGTAGATACGCAGTATTTT. Protein product: CASRVIRTDVDTQYF.

J is TRBJ2-7 and V is TRBV10-3, with TRBD2 as a possible D gene (7 bases). The CDR3 loop spans 14 amino acids. Looked up from germline, CDR1 is ENHRY and CDR2 is SYGVKD. Trimming cost V 10 bases and J 4 bases, with 20 bases left between them. The CDR3 nucleotides are TGTGCCACCCGGGGGGACATTCCCTTTTACGAGCAGTACTTC. Its translation is CATRGDIPFYEQYF.

The rearrangement uses TRBV16 and TRBJ2-7; TRBD1 aligns across 9 bases. The CDR3 is 14 amino acids. The germline gives CDR1 KGHSY, CDR2 FQNENV. Losses at the gene ends were 4 bases for V and 1 base for J; bases not matched to a gene: 2. The DNA of the CDR3 is TGTGCCAGCAGCCGCGGACAGGGGTCCTACGAGCAGTACTTC. Protein sequence: CASSRGQGSYEQYF.

This clone was counted a single time. J is TRBJ2-7 and V is TRBV19; the D gene is possibly TRBD2 (7 bases). The germline V gene encodes CDR1 LNHDA and CDR2 SQIVND (reference sequence). The length of the CDR3 is 14 residues. Trimming took 2 bases from V and 5 from J, leaving 13 bases between them. CDR3 nucleotides: TGTGCCAGTAGTATAAGGGGGGGGGCGGACGAGCAGTACTTC. Translation: CASSIRGGADEQYF.

The chain has TRBV7-2 and TRBJ2-1; 14 bases are a match to TRBD2. The CDR3 length is 18 residues. Germline CDR1 reads SGHTA; CDR2 reads FQGNSA. J gave up 0 bases and V 4 bases, and 5 bases lay outside the gene matches. The CDR3 here is CASSSGLAGVSSYNEQFF. CDR3 nucleotides: TGTGCCAGCAGCTCGGGACTAGCGGGAGTAAGCTCCTACAATGAGCAGTTCTTC.

The rearrangement uses TRBV18 and TRBJ2-7; D is perhaps TRBD1 (5 bases). The CDR3 runs 14 residues. V gave up 2 bases and J gave up 5 bases, with 13 bases separating them. Germline CDR1 KGHSH, CDR2 LQKENI. This CDR3 reads CASSPARAPNEQYF. Here the CDR3 DNA reads TGTGCCAGCTCACCAGCCAGGGCCCCGAACGAGCAGTACTTC.

This clone was counted between two and nine times. The chain is built from TRBV18 and TRBJ2-7; 10 nucleotides align to TRBD1. This CDR3 spans 15 amino acids. Germline V gene data show CDR1 as KGHSH and CDR2 as LQKENI. V lost 3 bases and J lost 6; bases outside the gene matches: 8. The CDR3 nucleotides read TGTGCCAGCTCACCTGGGGGACAGGGGATTATCGAGCAGTACTTC. Protein sequence: CASSPGGQGIIEQYF.

This rearrangement joins TRBV5-4 to TRBJ1-1, with TRBD1 identical over 11 bases. Germline V gene lookup returns CDR1 SGHNT and CDR2 YYREEE (reference sequence). J lost 6 bases, V lost 2 bases, and 6 bases had no gene match. The CDR3 runs 15 residues. CDR3 region: CASSFGTGGGAEAFF. The CDR3 nucleotides read TGTGCCAGCAGCTTCGGGACAGGGGGGGGAGCTGAAGCTTTCTTT.